This TCR beta chain stems from a study of blood T cell repertoires in COVID-19. As to this clone: The junction shows a germline mismatch at one end, possibly a read error.

Assay: immunoSEQ multiplex PCR; the TCRdb copy retains only in-frame clones and omits some. Of approximately 170,000 clones listed, roughly 84% are singletons. The germline gives CDR1 SSHAT, CDR2 FNYEAQ (reference sequence). CDR3 size: 15 residues. Sequenced material: PBMCs or T cells enriched from blood (not recorded which). This receptor was taken from a woman aged 45-65 years who had recovered from COVID-19. The chain has TRBV7-7 and TRBJ2-7, with D possibly being TRBD2 (5 bases). The chain's CDR3 is CASSPGLVPGYEQYF. As DNA, the CDR3 is TGTGCTAGCAGCCCCGGACTGGTACCGGGCTACGAGCAGTACTTC.